This TCR beta chain is drawn from a study of cytomegalovirus exposure and HLA in healthy donors. Study-level points and caveats: Subsequent analysis showed first-cohort TCR clusters tending to co-occur in around 110 validation repertoires.

Measured with immunoSEQ multiplex PCR; TCRdb has only the in-frame clones, and not every one. The sample carries fewer than 150,000 clones, approximately 85% recorded once. About this clone itself: As yet, its antigen is unknown.

This CDR3 spans 13 amino acids. Germline V CDR1 and CDR2: SEHNR, FQNEAQ (reference sequence). V was pared by 5 bases and J by 5 bases, with 10 bases between. Sequencing was carried out using PBMCs. The genes are TRBV7-9 and TRBJ1-3; maybe TRBD1 (5 bases). The clonotype originates from a man between 18 and 35 years old in good health and CMV-seronegative. CDR3 amino acids: CASSQGSRNTIYF. The CDR3 region has the DNA TGTGCCAGCAGCCAGGGCAGCCGAAACACCATATATTTT.